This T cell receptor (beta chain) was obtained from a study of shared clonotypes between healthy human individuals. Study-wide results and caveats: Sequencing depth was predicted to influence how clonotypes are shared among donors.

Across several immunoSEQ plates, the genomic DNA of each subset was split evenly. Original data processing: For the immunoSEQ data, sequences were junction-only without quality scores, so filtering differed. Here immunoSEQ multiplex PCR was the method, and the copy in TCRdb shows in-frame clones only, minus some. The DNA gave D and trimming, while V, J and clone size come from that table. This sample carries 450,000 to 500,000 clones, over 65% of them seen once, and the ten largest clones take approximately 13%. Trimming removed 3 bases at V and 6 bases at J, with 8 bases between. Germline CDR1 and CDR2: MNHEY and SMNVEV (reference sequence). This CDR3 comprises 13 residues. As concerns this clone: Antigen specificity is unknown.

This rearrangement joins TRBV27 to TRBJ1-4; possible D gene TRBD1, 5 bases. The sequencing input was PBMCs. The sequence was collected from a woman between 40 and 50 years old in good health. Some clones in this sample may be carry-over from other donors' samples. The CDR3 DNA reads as TGTGCCAGCAGTTTTAGCAGGGATGAAAAACTGTTTTTT. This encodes CASSFSRDEKLFF.